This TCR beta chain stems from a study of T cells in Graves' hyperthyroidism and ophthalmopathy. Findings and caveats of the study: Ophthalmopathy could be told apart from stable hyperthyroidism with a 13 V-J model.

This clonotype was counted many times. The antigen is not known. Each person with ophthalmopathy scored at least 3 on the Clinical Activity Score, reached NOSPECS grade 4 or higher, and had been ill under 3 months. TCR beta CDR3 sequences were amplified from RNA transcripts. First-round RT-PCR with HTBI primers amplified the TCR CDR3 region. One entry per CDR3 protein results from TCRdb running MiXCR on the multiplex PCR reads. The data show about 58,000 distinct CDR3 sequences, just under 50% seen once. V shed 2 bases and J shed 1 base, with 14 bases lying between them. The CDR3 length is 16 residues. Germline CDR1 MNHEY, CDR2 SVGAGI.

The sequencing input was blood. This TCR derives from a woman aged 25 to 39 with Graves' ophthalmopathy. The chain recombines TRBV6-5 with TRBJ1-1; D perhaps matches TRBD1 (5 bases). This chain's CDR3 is CASSYIWEGSNTEAFF. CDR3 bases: TGTGCCAGCAGTTACATTTGGGAGGGGTCGAACACTGAAGCTTTCTTT.